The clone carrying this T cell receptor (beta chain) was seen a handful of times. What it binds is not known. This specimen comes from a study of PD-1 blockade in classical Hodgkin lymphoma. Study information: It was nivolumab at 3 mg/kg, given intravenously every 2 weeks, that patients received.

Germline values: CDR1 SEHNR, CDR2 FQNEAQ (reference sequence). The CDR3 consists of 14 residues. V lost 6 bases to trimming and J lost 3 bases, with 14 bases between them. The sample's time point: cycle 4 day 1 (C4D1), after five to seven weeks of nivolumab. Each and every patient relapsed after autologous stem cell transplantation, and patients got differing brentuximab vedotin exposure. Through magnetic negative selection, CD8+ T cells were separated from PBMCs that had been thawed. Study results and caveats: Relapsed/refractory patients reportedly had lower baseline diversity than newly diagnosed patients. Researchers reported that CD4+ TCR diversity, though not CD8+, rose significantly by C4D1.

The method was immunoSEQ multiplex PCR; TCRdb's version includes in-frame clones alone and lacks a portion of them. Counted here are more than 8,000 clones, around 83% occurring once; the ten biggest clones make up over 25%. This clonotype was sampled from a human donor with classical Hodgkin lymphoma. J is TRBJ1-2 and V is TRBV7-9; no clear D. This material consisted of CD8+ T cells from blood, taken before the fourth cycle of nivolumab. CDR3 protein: CASSTTEDYYGYTF. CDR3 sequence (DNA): TGTGCCAGCAGTACCACGGAGGATTACTATGGCTACACCTTC.